This T cell receptor beta chain was retrieved from a study of technical replicates of blood from several donors. Unmatched junction bases numbered 7, after V lost 2 bases and J lost 0 bases. CDR1 is MNHEY and CDR2 is SMNVEV in the germline V gene (reference sequence). The length of the CDR3 is 17 residues. Using immunoSEQ multiplex PCR, the repertoire was profiled, and TCRdb retains in-frame clones only, with some absent. Counted here are about 84,000 clones, about 97% occurring once; the ten biggest clones make up 0.15% to 0.2%. The sequenced sample consisted of T cells isolated from PBMCs. The clonotype comes from a human donor in good health. This chain uses TRBV27 with TRBJ1-5, with 7 bases matching TRBD1. The CDR3 region has the DNA TGTGCCAGCAGTTTACAAGGGGGCAGGGGTAGCAATCAGCCCCAGCATTTT. It specifies CASSLQGGRGSNQPQHF.